This is a list of T cell receptor beta chains from one sample in a study of T cells after yellow fever vaccination. In TCRdb, the 5' RACE reads were re-called with MiXCR into one record per CDR3 protein. The sample lists some 350,000 distinct CDR3 sequences, roughly 4% occurring once. Sequenced material: PBMCs, taken 5 days after the yellow fever booster vaccination. These receptors were collected from a man between 18 and 29 years old who received the YFV17D yellow fever vaccine. Each CDR3 is given with its conserved first and last residue. A D gene is named only where the DNA matches it firmly. The listing skips clone size in some rows; elsewhere it reads once, few, many or a size class.

clone size,V gene,D gene,J gene,CDR3 protein,CDR3 DNA
NA,TRBV4-1,TRBD1,TRBJ2-2,CASSRGQGPTGELFF,TGCGCCAGCAGCCGCGGACAGGGGCCCACCGGGGAGCTGTTTTTT
NA,TRBV7-3,NA,TRBJ1-1,CASSLRKGTEAFF,TGTGCCAGCAGCTTACGAAAGGGCACTGAAGCTTTCTTT
NA,TRBV2,TRBD1,TRBJ1-1,CASSEETGRDTEAFF,TGTGCCAGCAGTGAAGAGACAGGGAGGGACACTGAAGCTTTCTTT
few,TRBV4-1,NA,TRBJ1-4,CASSQPDSNEKLFF,TGCGCCAGCAGCCAACCCGACAGTAATGAAAAACTGTTTTTT
many,TRBV11-2,NA,TRBJ2-2,CASSFLIENTGELFF,TGTGCCAGCAGCTTTTTGATAGAGAACACCGGGGAGCTGTTTTTT
NA,TRBV27,TRBD1,TRBJ2-5,CASSLGDRGVQYF,TGTGCCAGCAGTTTAGGAGACAGGGGGGTCCAGTACTTC
NA,TRBV9,TRBD1,TRBJ1-6,CASSETGYNSPLHF,TGTGCCAGCAGCGAGACAGGGTATAATTCACCCCTCCACTTT
many,TRBV23-1,NA,TRBJ1-5,CASSQDSYARCSNQPQHF,TGCGCCAGCAGTCAAGACTCCTACGCCCGATGTAGCAATCAGCCCCAGCATTTT
few,TRBV6-2/TRBV6-3,NA,TRBJ2-7,CATSRGAVYEQYF,TGTGCCACGTCGAGGGGGGCCGTTTACGAGCAGTACTTC
few,TRBV20-1,NA,TRBJ1-6,CSAPGDNNSPLHF,TGCAGTGCTCCCGGAGACAATAATTCACCCCTCCACTTT
few,TRBV3-1,NA,TRBJ1-1,CASSQAPEGTEAFF,TGTGCCAGCAGCCAAGCCCCCGAGGGCACTGAAGCTTTCTTT
many,TRBV7-9,NA,TRBJ1-4,CASSSKQGFIATNEKLFF,TGTGCCAGCAGCTCGAAACAGGGTTTTATTGCAACTAATGAAAAACTGTTTTTT
few,TRBV20-1,NA,TRBJ1-2,CSARNRESDYGYTF,TGCAGTGCTAGGAACAGGGAGAGCGACTATGGCTACACCTTC
many,TRBV5-1,NA,TRBJ2-4,CASSSTVAKNIQYF,TGCGCCAGCAGCTCAACAGTAGCCAAAAACATTCAGTACTTC
many,TRBV5-1,TRBD2,TRBJ2-3,CASSETLTSGEHTQYF,TGCGCCAGCAGCGAGACACTGACTAGCGGGGAGCATACGCAGTATTTT
NA,TRBV25-1,NA,TRBJ1-4,CASSDPQTGEKLFF,TGTGCCAGCAGTGACCCCCAAACGGGTGAAAAACTGTTTTTT
NA,TRBV7-7,TRBD1,TRBJ2-5,CASSLATGGYETQYF,TGTGCCAGCAGCCTCGCGACAGGGGGGTACGAGACCCAGTACTTC
NA,TRBV11-3,TRBD2,TRBJ2-1,CASSPGGDVNEQFF,TGTGCCAGCAGCCCCGGGGGGGATGTTAATGAGCAGTTCTTC
NA,TRBV28,NA,TRBJ1-3,CASSPRGRGNTIYF,TGTGCCAGCAGCCCCCGGGGGCGAGGAAACACCATATATTTT
NA,TRBV6-5,TRBD2,TRBJ2-6,CASSYGAGGSGANVLTF,TGTGCCAGCAGTTACGGGGCGGGGGGTTCTGGGGCCAACGTCCTGACTTTC
NA,TRBV19,NA,TRBJ1-1,CASSATQGAEAFF,TGTGCCAGTAGTGCGACTCAAGGGGCTGAAGCTTTCTTT
NA,TRBV5-1,TRBD1,TRBJ1-1,CASGQGVQHTEAFF,TGCGCCAGCGGACAGGGGGTGCAACACACTGAAGCTTTCTTT
few,TRBV11-3,NA,TRBJ2-2,CASSSRRIGELFF,TGTGCCAGCAGCTCCCGCAGAATCGGGGAGCTGTTTTTT
NA,TRBV7-2,TRBD1,TRBJ2-2,CASSLGWTGLTGELFF,TGTGCCAGCAGCTTAGGGTGGACAGGGTTAACCGGGGAGCTGTTTTTT
NA,TRBV7-2,NA,TRBJ1-1,CASSLMGSEAFF,TGTGCCAGCAGCTTAATGGGCTCTGAAGCTTTCTTT
many,TRBV7-2,NA,TRBJ1-1,CASTSALGTEAFF,TGTGCCAGCACGTCGGCGCTGGGGACTGAAGCTTTCTTT
NA,TRBV4-1,NA,TRBJ2-1,CASSASAEKYNEQFF,TGCGCCAGCAGCGCCTCAGCGGAGAAGTACAATGAGCAGTTCTTC